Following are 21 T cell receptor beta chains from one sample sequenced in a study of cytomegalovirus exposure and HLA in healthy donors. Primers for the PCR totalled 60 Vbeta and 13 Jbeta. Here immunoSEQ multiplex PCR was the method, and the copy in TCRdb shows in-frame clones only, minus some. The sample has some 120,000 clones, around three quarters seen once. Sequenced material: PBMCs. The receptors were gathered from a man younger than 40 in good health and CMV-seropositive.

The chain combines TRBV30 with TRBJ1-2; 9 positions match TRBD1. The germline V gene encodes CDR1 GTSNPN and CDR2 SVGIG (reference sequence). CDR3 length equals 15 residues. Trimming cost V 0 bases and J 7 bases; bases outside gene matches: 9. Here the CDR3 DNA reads TGTGCCTGGAGTGTCCCCGGGACAGGGTCTATTGGCTACACCTTC. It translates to CAWSVPGTGSIGYTF.

The CDR3 region is CASSVTGPQYF. The DNA of the CDR3 is TGTGCCAGCAGCGTTACAGGACCGCAGTACTTC. The chain employs TRBV11-2 and TRBJ2-7; D perhaps matches TRBD1 (5 bases). Trimming took off 5 bases at V and 9 bases at J, with 11 bases between the two ends. CDR1 and CDR2 (germline): SGHAT, FQNNGV. This CDR3 is 11 amino acids long.

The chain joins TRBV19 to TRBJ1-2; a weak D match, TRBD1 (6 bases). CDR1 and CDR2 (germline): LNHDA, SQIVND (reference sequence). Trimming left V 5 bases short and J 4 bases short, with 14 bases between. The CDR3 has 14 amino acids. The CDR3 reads CASSVFQGLYGYTF. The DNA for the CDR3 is TGTGCCAGTAGTGTATTCCAGGGGCTCTATGGCTACACCTTC.

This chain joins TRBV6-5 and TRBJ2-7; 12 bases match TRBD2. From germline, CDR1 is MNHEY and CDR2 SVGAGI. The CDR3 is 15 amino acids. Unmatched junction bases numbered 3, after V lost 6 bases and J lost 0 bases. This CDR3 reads CASRAGLAGSYEQYF. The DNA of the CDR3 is TGTGCCAGCAGGGCGGGACTAGCGGGCTCCTACGAGCAGTACTTC.

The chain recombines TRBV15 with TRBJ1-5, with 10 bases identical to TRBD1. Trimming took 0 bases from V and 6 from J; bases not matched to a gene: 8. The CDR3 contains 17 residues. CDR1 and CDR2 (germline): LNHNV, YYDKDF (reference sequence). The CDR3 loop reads CATSRDQGTGVSQPQHF. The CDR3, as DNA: TGTGCCACCAGCAGAGATCAAGGGACAGGGGTATCTCAGCCCCAGCATTTT.

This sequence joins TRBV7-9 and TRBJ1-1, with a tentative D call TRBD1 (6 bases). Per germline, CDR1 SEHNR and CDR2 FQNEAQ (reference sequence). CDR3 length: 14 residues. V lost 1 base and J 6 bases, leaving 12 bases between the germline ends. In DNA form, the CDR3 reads TGTGCCAGCAGCTTAGAACAGGGTGATGCTGAAGCTTTCTTT. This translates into CASSLEQGDAEAFF.

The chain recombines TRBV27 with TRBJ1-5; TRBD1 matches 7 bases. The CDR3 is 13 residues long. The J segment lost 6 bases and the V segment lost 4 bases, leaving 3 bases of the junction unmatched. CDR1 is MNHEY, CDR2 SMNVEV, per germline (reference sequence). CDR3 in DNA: TGTGCCAGCAGTTCGACAGGGACTCAGCCCCAGCATTTT. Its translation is CASSSTGTQPQHF.

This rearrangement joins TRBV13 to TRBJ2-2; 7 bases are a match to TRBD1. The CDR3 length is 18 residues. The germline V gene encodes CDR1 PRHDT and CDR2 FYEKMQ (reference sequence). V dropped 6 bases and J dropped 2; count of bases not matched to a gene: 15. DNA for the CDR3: TGTGCCAGCAGACAAGACAGGGTTGATTTTCGAAACACCGGGGAGCTGTTTTTT. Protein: CASRQDRVDFRNTGELFF.

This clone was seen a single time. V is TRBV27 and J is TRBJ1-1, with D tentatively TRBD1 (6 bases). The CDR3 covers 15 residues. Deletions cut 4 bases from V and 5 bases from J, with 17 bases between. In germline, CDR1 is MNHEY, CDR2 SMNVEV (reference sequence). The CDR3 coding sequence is TGTGCCAGCAGTTCTAAGCAACAGGGTAGGACTGAAGCTTTCTTT. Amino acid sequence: CASSSKQQGRTEAFF.

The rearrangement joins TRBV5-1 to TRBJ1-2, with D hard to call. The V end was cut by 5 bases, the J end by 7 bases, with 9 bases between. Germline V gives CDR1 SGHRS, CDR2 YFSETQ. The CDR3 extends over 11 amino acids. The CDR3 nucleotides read TGCGCCAGCAGGGCTGAGGGTGGCTACACCTTC. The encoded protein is CASRAEGGYTF.

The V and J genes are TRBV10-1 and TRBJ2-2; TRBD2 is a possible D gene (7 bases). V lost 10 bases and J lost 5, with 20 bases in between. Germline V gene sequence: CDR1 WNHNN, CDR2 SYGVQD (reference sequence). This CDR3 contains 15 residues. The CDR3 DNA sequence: TGCGCCATGGGAGGGGGAAATATCGAGACCGGGGAGCTGTTTTTT. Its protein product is CAMGGGNIETGELFF.

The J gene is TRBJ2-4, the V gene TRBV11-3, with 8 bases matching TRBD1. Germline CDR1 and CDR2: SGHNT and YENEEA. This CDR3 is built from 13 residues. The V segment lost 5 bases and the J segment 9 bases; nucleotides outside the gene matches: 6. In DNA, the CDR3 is TGTGCCAGCAGCCGGACAGGGATCGCCATTCAGTACTTC. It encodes CASSRTGIAIQYF.

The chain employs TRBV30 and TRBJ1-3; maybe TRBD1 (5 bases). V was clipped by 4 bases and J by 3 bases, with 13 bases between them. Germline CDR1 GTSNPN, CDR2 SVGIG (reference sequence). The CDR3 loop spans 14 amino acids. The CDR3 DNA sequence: TGTGCCTGGACCACCGGACACCGTGGAAACACCATATATTTT. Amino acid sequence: CAWTTGHRGNTIYF.

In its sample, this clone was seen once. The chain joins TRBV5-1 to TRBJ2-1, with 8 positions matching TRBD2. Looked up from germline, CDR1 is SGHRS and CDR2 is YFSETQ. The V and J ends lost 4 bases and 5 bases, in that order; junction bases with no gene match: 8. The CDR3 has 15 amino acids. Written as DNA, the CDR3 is TGCGCCAGCAGCCCCTGGGTAGCGGGGCACAATGAGCAGTTCTTC. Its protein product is CASSPWVAGHNEQFF.

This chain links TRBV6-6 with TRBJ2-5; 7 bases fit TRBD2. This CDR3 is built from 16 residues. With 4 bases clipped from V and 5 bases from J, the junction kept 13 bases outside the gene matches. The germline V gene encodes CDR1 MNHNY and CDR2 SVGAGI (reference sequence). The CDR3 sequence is CASSSSTSWVGETQYF. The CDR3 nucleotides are TGTGCCAGCAGTTCGTCGACTAGCTGGGTAGGGGAGACCCAGTACTTC.

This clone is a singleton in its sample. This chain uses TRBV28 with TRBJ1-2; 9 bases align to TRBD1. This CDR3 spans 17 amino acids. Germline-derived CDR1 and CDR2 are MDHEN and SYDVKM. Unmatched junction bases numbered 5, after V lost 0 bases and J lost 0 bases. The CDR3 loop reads CASSLWDRGQANYGYTF. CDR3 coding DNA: TGTGCCAGCAGTTTATGGGACAGGGGTCAGGCTAACTATGGCTACACCTTC.

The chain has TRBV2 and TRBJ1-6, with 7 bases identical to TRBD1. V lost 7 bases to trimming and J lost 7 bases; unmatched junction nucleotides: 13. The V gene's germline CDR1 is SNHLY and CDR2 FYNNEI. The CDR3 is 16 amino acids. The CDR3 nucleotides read TGTGCCAGCACCCTCGACAGGGCTGGTGGGAATTCACCCCTCCACTTT. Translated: CASTLDRAGGNSPLHF.

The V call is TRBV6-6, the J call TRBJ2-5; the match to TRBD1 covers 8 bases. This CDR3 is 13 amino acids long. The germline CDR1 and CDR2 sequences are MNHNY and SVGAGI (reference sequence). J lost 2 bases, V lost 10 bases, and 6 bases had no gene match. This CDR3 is CATGQGVQETQYF. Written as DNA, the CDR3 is TGTGCCACCGGACAGGGAGTTCAAGAGACCCAGTACTTC.

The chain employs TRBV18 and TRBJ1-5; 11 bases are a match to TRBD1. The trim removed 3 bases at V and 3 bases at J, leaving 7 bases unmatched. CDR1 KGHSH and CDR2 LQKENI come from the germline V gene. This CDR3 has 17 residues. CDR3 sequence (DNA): TGTGCCAGCTCACCTCGGGACAGGGGGTCGATCAATCAGCCCCAGCATTTT. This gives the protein CASSPRDRGSINQPQHF.

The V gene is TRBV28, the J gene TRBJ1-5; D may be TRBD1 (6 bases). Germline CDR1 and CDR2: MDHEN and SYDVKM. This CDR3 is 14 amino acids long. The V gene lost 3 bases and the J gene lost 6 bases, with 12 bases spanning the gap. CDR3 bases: TGTGCCAGCAGTTTCGGGGGGGCGAGTCAGCCCCAGCATTTT. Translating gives CASSFGGASQPQHF.

This CDR3 is CASSLDFSTDTQYF. DNA of the CDR3: TGTGCCAGCAGCCTGGACTTTAGCACAGATACGCAGTATTTT. The genes are TRBV7-2 and TRBJ2-3, with D perhaps TRBD2 (5 bases). Germline CDR1 SGHTA, CDR2 FQGNSA. The CDR3 totals 14 residues. V gave up 5 bases and J gave up 0 bases, with 9 bases separating them.